A single sample is the source of the 10 T cell receptor beta chains below, sequenced in a study of shared clonotypes between healthy human individuals. Some clones are missing from TCRdb's copy, which holds only in-frame ones; the method was immunoSEQ multiplex PCR. The sample includes millions of clones, approximately 93% seen only once; the top ten take under 0.45%. What was sequenced was naive CD4+ T cells from PBMCs. Subset meaning: CD45RA+ positively selected. These receptors originate from a man aged 18-30 years in good health. Some clones in this sample may be carry-over from other donors' samples.

The J gene is TRBJ1-4, the V gene TRBV7-9; possible D gene TRBD1, 6 bases. V was clipped by 11 bases and J by 4 bases, with 17 bases between them. The CDR3 loop spans 14 amino acids. Germline CDR1 reads SEHNR; CDR2 reads FQNEAQ (reference sequence). The CDR3 sequence: CAGGAQQYNEKLFF. The CDR3, as DNA: TGTGCCGGGGGGGCACAGCAATATAATGAAAAACTGTTTTTT.

The chain combines TRBV5-1 with TRBJ1-2; D gene unclear. V was trimmed by 4 bases and J by 4 bases, leaving 11 bases between them. In germline, CDR1 is SGHRS, CDR2 YFSETQ. The CDR3 is made up of 13 amino acids. CDR3 nucleotides: TGCGCCAGCAGCCGACCGGGGTCCTATGGCTACACCTTC. Residues: CASSRPGSYGYTF.

The chain uses TRBV2 and TRBJ2-1; TRBD1 or TRBD2 may be the D gene (5 bases each). The CDR3 has 15 amino acids. V was cut by 6 bases and J by 2 bases, with 14 bases left in between. Germline assignment: CDR1 SNHLY and CDR2 FYNNEI. The CDR3 sequence is CASRPRDLTYNEQFF. The CDR3 DNA is TGTGCCAGCAGGCCCAGGGACCTAACCTACAATGAGCAGTTCTTC.

The V gene is TRBV14, the J gene TRBJ2-1, with a possible D match to TRBD1 (5 bases). The CDR3 is 16 amino acids. Germline-derived CDR1 and CDR2 are SGHDN and FVKESK. Trimming removed 0 bases at V and 2 bases at J, with 11 bases between. CDR3 in amino acids: CASSQDRGSPYNEQFF. CDR3 nucleotide sequence: TGTGCCAGCAGCCAAGATAGGGGTAGCCCCTACAATGAGCAGTTCTTC.

This sequence joins TRBV6-4 and TRBJ2-3; D remains ambiguous. V lost 6 bases to trimming and J lost 2 bases, with 15 bases between them. The CDR3 runs to 15 residues. The V gene's germline CDR1 is MRHNA and CDR2 SNTAGT. The CDR3 protein is CASRPGPGTTDTQYF. The CDR3 nucleotides read TGTGCCAGCAGACCCGGACCGGGCACCACAGATACGCAGTATTTT.

This chain links TRBV10-2 with TRBJ1-2; 10 positions match TRBD1. With 6 bases clipped from V and 4 bases from J, the junction kept 8 bases outside the gene matches. The V gene's germline CDR1 is WSHSY and CDR2 SAAADI. CDR3 size: 15 residues. The chain's CDR3 is CASRPTGGALYGYTF. The DNA for the CDR3 is TGCGCCAGCAGGCCGACAGGGGGCGCCCTCTATGGCTACACCTTC.

The rearrangement joins TRBV5-4 to TRBJ2-2; tentatively, D is TRBD2 (6 bases). The germline CDR1 and CDR2 sequences are SGHNT and YYREEE (reference sequence). The CDR3 contains 17 residues. The germline V and J ends were trimmed by 2 bases and 4 bases, with 18 bases remaining between them. CDR3 residues: CASSFPSSPGGTGELFF. The CDR3 DNA sequence: TGTGCCAGCAGCTTTCCCTCCAGCCCCGGGGGCACCGGGGAGCTGTTTTTT.

J is TRBJ2-7 and V is TRBV4-1; D is uncertain. V shed 2 bases and J shed 0 bases, with 14 bases lying between them. CDR1 and CDR2 from the germline V gene are MGHRA and YSYEKL. This CDR3 is built from 16 residues. In DNA form, the CDR3 reads TGCGCCAGCAGCCAAACCCAAGTATCCGCCTCCTACGAGCAGTACTTC. This gives the protein CASSQTQVSASYEQYF.

V usage is TRBV9 and J usage is TRBJ2-4; 7 positions match TRBD1. CDR3 length: 15 residues. Trimming cost V 3 bases and J 2 bases; bases outside gene matches: 5. Germline values: CDR1 SGDLS, CDR2 YYNGEE. CDR3 bases: TGTGCCAGCAGCGCCCAACAGGGGACCAAAAACATTCAGTACTTC. It yields the protein CASSAQQGTKNIQYF.

This clone was observed a single time. This chain uses TRBV4-3 with TRBJ2-7; D ambiguous. V was clipped by 0 bases and J by 2 bases, with 8 bases between them. The CDR3 length is 14 residues. Germline V gene sequence: CDR1 LGHNA, CDR2 YSLEER. CDR3 protein: CASSQDIRTYEQYF. CDR3 DNA sequence: TGCGCCAGCAGCCAAGACATTCGGACCTACGAGCAGTACTTC.